This TCR beta chain was recorded in a study of T-cell reconstitution after alpha-beta-depleted transplantation in children. Points from the study as a whole: For some patients, TCRbeta diversity was high at day 60 because of recipient T cells and thymic progenitors that survived. Reports say that about two months after transplant, the alpha-beta T cells came out of several hundred graft clones that had expanded. Fresh T-cell production supplied most of the T-cell counts and diversity seen one year after transplant.

The germline V gene encodes CDR1 SGHRS and CDR2 YFSETQ. This CDR3 has 16 residues. V lost 4 bases and J 3 bases, leaving 20 bases between the germline ends. This clonotype was found many times. The antigen remains undetermined. Unique molecular identifiers featured in how the TCRbeta library was prepared. MiXCR, applied by TCRdb to the PCR reads, yields one record per CDR3 protein. The data contain about 830,000 distinct CDR3 sequences, 15% to 20% of them singletons. This receptor was taken from a male patient aged 10 to 17 who had a stem cell transplant for acute lymphoblastic leukemia, so the T cells may come from the graft donor. Here the sequenced sample was PBMCs, mostly from graft donor cells, taken 360 days after TCRalphabeta/CD19-depleted stem cell transplant. The rearrangement joins TRBV5-1 to TRBJ2-7; D may be TRBD1 or TRBD2 (5 bases each). The CDR3 region is CASSRPAGTKDYEQYF. The CDR3 DNA follows: TGCGCCAGCAGCCGCCCGGCCGGGACCAAGGACTACGAGCAGTACTTC.